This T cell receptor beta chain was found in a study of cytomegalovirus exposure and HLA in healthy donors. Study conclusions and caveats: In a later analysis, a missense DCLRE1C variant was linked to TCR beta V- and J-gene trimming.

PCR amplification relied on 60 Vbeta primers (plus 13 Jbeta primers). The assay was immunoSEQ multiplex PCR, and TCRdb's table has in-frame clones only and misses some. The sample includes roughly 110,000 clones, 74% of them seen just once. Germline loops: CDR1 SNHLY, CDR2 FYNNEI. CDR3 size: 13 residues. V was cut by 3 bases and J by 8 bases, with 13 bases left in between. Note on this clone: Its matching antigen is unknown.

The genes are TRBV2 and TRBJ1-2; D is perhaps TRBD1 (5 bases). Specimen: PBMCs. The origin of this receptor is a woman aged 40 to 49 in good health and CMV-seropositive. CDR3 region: CASSEARAPGYTF. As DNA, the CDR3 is TGTGCCAGCAGTGAGGCCAGGGCCCCCGGCTACACCTTC.